What follows describes a single T cell receptor (beta chain). Its antigen is not identified. The entry originates in a study of T cells after yellow fever vaccination. In germline, CDR1 is SGHTA, CDR2 FQGNSA. The ends lost 7 bases at V and 7 bases at J; junction bases unmatched: 10. CDR3 length: 15 residues. General observations from the study: In post-booster samples, most primary-vaccination clones reappeared (approximately 97% CD4, around 87% CD8).

TCRdb fed the 5' RACE reads into MiXCR, producing one record per CDR3 protein. The repertoire holds some 500,000 distinct CDR3 sequences, with about 13% as singletons. The source is a man aged 25 to 40 who received the YFV17D yellow fever vaccine. The chain combines TRBV7-2 with TRBJ2-4; 10 bases align to TRBD1. The source was PBMCs, collected on the day of the yellow fever booster vaccination. The CDR3 spells CASTQPGQGKNIQYF. CDR3 nucleotide sequence: TGTGCCAGCACCCAACCGGGACAGGGGAAGAACATTCAGTACTTC.